This record looks at one T cell receptor (beta chain) sequence and its context. Antigen specificity is unknown. The same CDR3 arises from other DNA sequences in this sample as well. Replicate PCRs were loaded with around 280 ng DNA from unsorted PBMC, about 30,000 T cell genomes. Data came from immunoSEQ multiplex PCR; TCRdb stores just in-frame clones and leaves some out. The sample includes 490,000 or so clones, roughly 78% of them seen just once. The CDR3 spans 14 residues. Germline V CDR1 and CDR2: KGHSH, LQKENI. J gave up 2 bases and V 6 bases, and 6 bases lay outside the gene matches. The source of the sample is a study of shared clonotypes between healthy human individuals. Study-wide findings and caveats: Few donors limited the genetic and exposure-history diversity represented.

The rearrangement joins TRBV18 to TRBJ2-7, with 8 nucleotides matching TRBD1. Sequenced input: PBMCs. The sequence was obtained from a woman aged 40 to 49 in good health. Some clones in this sample may be carry-over from other donors' samples. The CDR3 loop is CASSPRQGTYEQYF. The DNA of the CDR3 is TGTGCCAGCTCCCCTCGACAGGGGACCTACGAGCAGTACTTC.